Listed here is a single T cell receptor beta chain. This record comes from a study of blood T cell repertoires in COVID-19. Germline-derived CDR1 and CDR2 are KGHSH and LQKENI. Trimming took off 5 bases at V and 0 bases at J, with 11 bases between the two ends. CDR3 length: 15 residues. Authors' processing steps: How many nucleated cells were present was estimated from reference gene primer amplification. Data came from immunoSEQ multiplex PCR; TCRdb stores just in-frame clones and leaves some out. The V and J calls and clone size were taken over from that table, and D and trimming were inferred from the DNA. The repertoire has over 200,000 clones, about four fifths of them found once; the top ten carry just under 9%.

The chain joins TRBV18 to TRBJ2-1; D uncertain. The TCR was taken from a woman between 50 and 59 years old with acute COVID-19. The material sequenced was PBMCs or T cells enriched from blood (not recorded which). The CDR3 region has the DNA TGTGCCAGCTCATACGCTCCGAGCTCCTACAATGAGCAGTTCTTC. This sequence encodes CASSYAPSSYNEQFF.